This T cell receptor (beta chain) was documented in a study of T cell clonotyping in hematopoietic cell transplantation. Study-level results: Graft donor and pretransplant recipient Inverse Simpson Index values predicted broader posttransplant TCR diversity. Recipient TCR diversity dropped after transplant; expanded clonotypes rose from day 30 to 180. At the given depth, recipient repertoires were over 97% de novo clonotypes.

This clone was found once. The target antigen is unknown. The method was immunoSEQ multiplex PCR; TCRdb's version includes in-frame clones alone and lacks a portion of them. The repertoire has tens of thousands of clones, roughly 92% of them found once; the top ten carry 0.85%. CDR1 is LNHDA, CDR2 SQIVND, per germline (reference sequence). CDR3 length: 16 amino acids. Trimming stripped 5 bases from V and 0 bases from J, with 11 bases between. This sequence joins TRBV19 and TRBJ2-6; perhaps TRBD1 as D (5 bases). This receptor was taken from a woman in her fifties or sixties in good health. Some clones in this sample may be carry-over from other donors' samples. The material sequenced was peripheral blood mononuclear cells. The CDR3 loop reads CASSLRQLSGANVLTF. The CDR3 coding sequence is TGTGCCAGTAGTCTACGACAGCTCTCTGGGGCCAACGTCCTGACTTTC.